Listed here are 24 T cell receptor beta chains from one sample, sequenced in a study of Graves' ophthalmopathy and Graves' hyperthyroidism. For repertoire sequencing, the TCR beta CDR3 regions were amplified from RNA transcripts. First-round RT-PCR employed HTBI primers, with a second-round multiplex PCR after it. Using its own MiXCR run on the multiplex PCR reads, TCRdb lists one record per CDR3 protein. Here the sample spans approximately 160,000 distinct CDR3 sequences, roughly 36% being singletons. The specimen sequenced was peripheral blood. The receptors stem from a man between 25 and 39 years old with Graves' ophthalmopathy.

The chain carries TRBV28 and TRBJ2-7, with D tentatively TRBD2 (6 bases). The CDR3 sequence is 19 residues long. V was shortened by 2 bases and J by 2 bases, with 25 bases between the two germline ends. Looked up from germline, CDR1 is MDHEN and CDR2 is SYDVKM. The CDR3 loop reads CASSLRAPRTRGKTYEQYF. Here the CDR3 DNA reads TGTGCCAGCAGTTTAAGGGCCCCCCGCACTCGCGGGAAAACCTACGAGCAGTACTTC.

This clonotype was observed a handful of times. The J gene is TRBJ1-2, the V gene TRBV6-1; 9 bases match TRBD1. The V and J ends lost 6 bases and 6 bases, in that order; junction bases with no gene match: 11. This CDR3 has 15 amino acids. Germline values: CDR1 MNHNS, CDR2 SASEGT. The CDR3 nucleotides read TGTGCCAGCAGGGGGGGACAGGGACGGAGTGATGGCTACACCTTC. It specifies CASRGGQGRSDGYTF.

This clonotype was observed at least ten times. This chain connects TRBV6-2 or TRBV6-3 to TRBJ1-1, with 7 bases fitting TRBD1. The CDR3 totals 15 residues. Germline CDR1 and CDR2: MNHEY and SVGEGT. Unmatched junction bases numbered 5, after V lost 0 bases and J lost 4 bases. The DNA of the CDR3 is TGTGCCAGCAGTTACTCCTTTGCAGGGGGCACTGAAGCTTTCTTT. It translates to CASSYSFAGGTEAFF.

This chain joins TRBV15 and TRBJ1-3; the D is unclear. CDR3 size: 14 residues. V lost 1 base and J 4 bases, leaving 8 bases between the germline ends. CDR1 is LNHNV, CDR2 YYDKDF, per germline (reference sequence). The CDR3 DNA reads TGTGCCACCAGCAGAGTCGGATTCGGAAACACCATATATTTT. Its translation is CATSRVGFGNTIYF.

This chain connects TRBV13 to TRBJ2-7, with 7 bases matching TRBD1. V gave up 4 bases and J gave up 2 bases; unmatched junction bases: 5. This CDR3 comprises 14 residues. From germline, CDR1 is PRHDT and CDR2 FYEKMQ (reference sequence). The CDR3 protein is CASSSTGTTYEQYF. Written as DNA, the CDR3 is TGTGCCAGCAGCTCGACAGGGACAACCTACGAGCAGTACTTC.

This chain links TRBV27 with TRBJ2-7; 7 bases are shared with TRBD1. The V segment lost 5 bases and the J segment 5 bases; nucleotides outside the gene matches: 9. The length of the CDR3 is 14 residues. CDR1 and CDR2 (germline): MNHEY, SMNVEV (reference sequence). This chain's CDR3 is CASSPRDSKDEQYF. The CDR3 DNA is TGTGCCAGCAGTCCACGGGACAGTAAGGACGAGCAGTACTTC.

This clonotype showed up just a few times. The chain links TRBV6-2 or TRBV6-3 to TRBJ2-7; D gene ambiguous. Germline V gene data show CDR1 as MNHEY and CDR2 as SVGEGT. This CDR3 contains 11 residues. Trimming cost V 2 bases and J 13 bases, with 12 bases left between them. CDR3 amino acids: CASSYGPGVYF. DNA for the CDR3: TGTGCCAGCAGTTACGGGCCGGGCGTCTACTTC.

This clonotype was seen more than once but under ten times. This sequence joins TRBV20-1 and TRBJ1-2; 7 positions match TRBD1. The CDR3 is made up of 14 amino acids. The junction had 6 bases not matched to a gene; V was cut back by 2 bases and J by 3 bases. Looked up from germline, CDR1 is DFQATT and CDR2 is SNEGSKA (reference sequence). The CDR3: CSARTAGTDYGYTF. CDR3 bases: TGCAGTGCTAGAACCGCCGGGACAGACTATGGCTACACCTTC.

This clonotype has at least ten counts. The V gene is TRBV7-2, the J gene TRBJ1-5; D is ambiguous. The CDR3 totals 17 residues. From germline, CDR1 is SGHTA and CDR2 FQGNSA. The V gene lost 2 bases and the J gene lost 3 bases, with 17 bases spanning the gap. CDR3 nucleotides: TGTGCCAGCAGCTTATTTGGAAGCCAGTCGGCCAATCAGCCCCAGCATTTT. The encoded protein is CASSLFGSQSANQPQHF.

This clonotype was seen many times. The gene calls are TRBV6-5 and TRBJ2-2; TRBD1 matches 7 bases. Germline assignment: CDR1 MNHEY and CDR2 SVGAGI. J was trimmed by 4 bases and V by 2 bases; bases with no gene match: 7. The CDR3 extends over 16 amino acids. The CDR3 region has the DNA TGTGCCAGCAGTTACCCGACAGGGCCAGGCACCGGGGAGCTGTTTTTT. It translates to CASSYPTGPGTGELFF.

This clonotype was recorded at least ten times. The J gene is TRBJ2-4, the V gene TRBV12-3 or TRBV12-4; D perhaps matches TRBD1 (6 bases). V gave up 5 bases and J gave up 8 bases, with 13 bases separating them. The CDR3 has 13 residues. In nucleotides, the CDR3 is TGTGCCAGCAGTAAGGGGGTACGGGACATTCAGTACTTC. This encodes CASSKGVRDIQYF.

This chain connects TRBV6-2 or TRBV6-3 to TRBJ2-5; maybe TRBD2 (5 bases). Trimming cost V 6 bases and J 5 bases, with 19 bases left between them. This CDR3 contains 15 residues. Germline loops: CDR1 MNHEY, CDR2 SVGEGT. CDR3 sequence reads: CASRQTLAGGETQYF. CDR3 nucleotides: TGTGCCAGCAGGCAGACGTTGGCGGGTGGCGAGACCCAGTACTTC.

In its sample, this clonotype was seen many times. The chain uses TRBV28 and TRBJ1-2, with D possibly TRBD1 on 5 matching bases. The CDR3 extends over 12 amino acids. V was clipped by 6 bases and J by 8 bases, with 13 bases between them. Germline V gives CDR1 MDHEN, CDR2 SYDVKM. CDR3 sequence: CASSGGNGGYTF. CDR3 sequence (DNA): TGTGCCAGCAGCGGGGGAAATGGAGGCTACACCTTC.

The V call is TRBV15, the J call TRBJ2-5; D is ambiguous. Germline V gene data show CDR1 as LNHNV and CDR2 as YYDKDF (reference sequence). Trimming shortened V by 4 bases and J by 4 bases, and 10 bases separated the two germline ends. The CDR3 runs to 13 residues. For the CDR3, the DNA is TGTGCCACCAGCAATGGACCGGGAGAGACCCAGTACTTC. As protein: CATSNGPGETQYF.

The sample holds many counts of this clonotype. For the CDR3, the DNA is TGTGCCAGCAGGGGAGGGGGCAAAAACGAGCAGTACTTC. Protein sequence: CASRGGGKNEQYF. The chain couples TRBV12-3 or TRBV12-4 to TRBJ2-7; either TRBD1 or TRBD2 may supply D (7 bases each). This CDR3 contains 13 residues. Trimming took 6 bases from V and 5 from J, leaving 14 bases between them.

This clonotype was seen many times. This sequence joins TRBV30 and TRBJ2-7, with unresolved D. The V gene lost 0 bases and the J gene lost 0 bases, with 9 bases spanning the gap. The CDR3 sequence is 14 residues long. Looked up from germline, CDR1 is GTSNPN and CDR2 is SVGIG (reference sequence). The CDR3 bases are TGTGCCTGGAGTGTACGATTCACCTCCTACGAGCAGTACTTC. Its translation: CAWSVRFTSYEQYF.

The chain carries TRBV7-2 and TRBJ2-7; D is perhaps TRBD1 (5 bases). The ends were cut back, 1 base at V and 3 bases at J, with 13 bases in the middle. This CDR3 has 15 residues. Germline V gene lookup returns CDR1 SGHTA and CDR2 FQGNSA. The DNA of the CDR3 is TGTGCCAGCAGCTTAGGTGCGGACATTTTCTACGAGCAGTACTTC. The encoded protein is CASSLGADIFYEQYF.

The J gene is TRBJ1-2, the V gene TRBV28; D is uncertain. Germline V lookup: CDR1 MDHEN, CDR2 SYDVKM. This CDR3 region has 12 residues. V was shortened by 7 bases and J by 4 bases, with 10 bases between the two germline ends. The CDR3 is CASMGSPYGYTF. In DNA, the CDR3 is TGTGCCAGCATGGGCAGTCCCTATGGCTACACCTTC.

This clonotype appeared many times. The chain employs TRBV5-1 and TRBJ2-7; TRBD1 matches 7 bases. The CDR3 extends over 16 amino acids. V gave up 4 bases and J gave up 0 bases; unmatched junction bases: 10. Germline values: CDR1 SGHRS, CDR2 YFSETQ. DNA for the CDR3: TGCGCCAGCAGCGCAGGGACAGACTTTGACTCCTACGAGCAGTACTTC. It is translated as CASSAGTDFDSYEQYF.

This clonotype was counted ten times or more. The chain carries TRBV9 and TRBJ1-3; D is uncertain. Germline V CDR1 and CDR2: SGDLS, YYNGEE. Trimming pared 2 bases from V and 0 bases from J, leaving 9 bases between. The CDR3 has 15 residues. In nucleotides, the CDR3 is TGTGCCAGCAGCGTGAGGGAGAGCTCTGGAAACACCATATATTTT. Its translation: CASSVRESSGNTIYF.

The chain couples TRBV7-9 to TRBJ1-1; no definite D call. Deletions cut 7 bases from V and 1 base from J, with 13 bases between. The CDR3 loop spans 14 amino acids. CDR1 is SEHNR and CDR2 is FQNEAQ in the germline V gene (reference sequence). CDR3 coding DNA: TGTGCCAGCATGGACTGGAAGTGGAACACTGAAGCTTTCTTT. Protein product: CASMDWKWNTEAFF.

This clonotype was observed at least ten times. The chain is built from TRBV5-1 and TRBJ1-2; D is possibly TRBD1 (6 bases). V was shortened by 5 bases and J by 2 bases, with 16 bases between the two germline ends. This CDR3 spans 15 amino acids. The germline CDR1 and CDR2 sequences are SGHRS and YFSETQ. CDR3 sequence: CASSGGRIHNYGYTF. The CDR3, as DNA: TGCGCCAGCAGTGGGGGCAGGATACACAACTATGGCTACACCTTC.

This clonotype appeared many times. This sequence joins TRBV6-5 and TRBJ1-5; 9 positions agree with TRBD1. This CDR3 has 12 residues. CDR1 and CDR2 from the germline V gene are MNHEY and SVGAGI. J gave up 7 bases and V 7 bases, and 2 bases lay outside the gene matches. This CDR3 is CASKGQGQPQHF. Here the CDR3 DNA reads TGTGCCAGCAAGGGACAGGGACAGCCCCAGCATTTT.

This clonotype was seen many times. The chain recombines TRBV12-3 or TRBV12-4 with TRBJ2-7, with TRBD1 matching over 7 bases. With 4 bases clipped from V and 3 bases from J, the junction kept 9 bases outside the gene matches. This CDR3 has 15 amino acids. This chain's CDR3 is CASSSTGVRVYEQYF. The CDR3 DNA is TGTGCCAGCAGTTCTACAGGGGTGAGGGTCTACGAGCAGTACTTC.